The 7 T cell receptor beta chains listed next were all sequenced from one sample in a study of CD8+ T cells in alopecia areata. Treatment given: oral pan-JAK inhibitor, 5-10 mg twice daily. As the sequencing template, cDNA was produced by extracting RNA and reverse transcribing it. The repertoire was sequenced with immunoSEQ multiplex PCR; TCRdb's copy has only in-frame clones and lacks some. The sample comprises hundreds of thousands of clones, over 60% of which are singletons, and 1% to 1.5% rests with the top ten. Sample: CD4+ T cells sorted from blood, taken at approximately week 44, from a patient treated with tofacitinib. The origin of the receptors is a human donor with alopecia areata.

V usage is TRBV9 and J usage is TRBJ2-7; D uncertain. Germline V CDR1 and CDR2: SGDLS, YYNGEE. V was trimmed by 0 bases and J by 0 bases, leaving 10 bases between them. This CDR3 has 15 residues. This CDR3 reads CASSVAAESSYEQYF. The CDR3 region has the DNA TGTGCCAGCAGCGTAGCGGCTGAGAGCTCCTACGAGCAGTACTTC.

This clone has more than one count but fewer than ten. V usage is TRBV25-1 and J usage is TRBJ1-1, with no clear D. CDR3 length: 15 amino acids. V dropped 6 bases and J dropped 1 base, with 15 bases sitting between them. Germline CDR1 MGHDK, CDR2 SYGVNS. CDR3 protein: CASRVSSGPNTEAFF. CDR3 DNA: TGTGCCAGCAGGGTCAGCTCCGGACCGAACACTGAAGCTTTCTTT.

The J gene is TRBJ1-5, the V gene TRBV6-5; D gene unclear. This CDR3 comprises 13 residues. The V gene lost 5 bases and the J gene lost 4 bases, with 9 bases spanning the gap. The V gene's germline CDR1 is MNHEY and CDR2 SVGAGI. CDR3 protein: CASSPYINQPQHF. DNA of the CDR3: TGTGCCAGCAGTCCCTATATTAATCAGCCCCAGCATTTT.

V gene TRBV29-1 combines with J gene TRBJ2-5; either TRBD1 or TRBD2 may fit D (6 bases each). The germline V gene has CDR1 SQVTM and CDR2 ANQGSEA. The CDR3 covers 13 residues. V was shortened by 3 bases and J by 4 bases, with 12 bases between the two germline ends. In DNA, the CDR3 is TGCAGCGTTGAGGGCCGGGGGCGAGAGACCCAGTACTTC. Translating gives CSVEGRGRETQYF.

This rearrangement joins TRBV25-1 to TRBJ2-7; 10 bases line up with TRBD1. This CDR3 has 15 amino acids. Germline assignment: CDR1 MGHDK and CDR2 SYGVNS. The ends lost 4 bases at V and 5 bases at J; junction bases unmatched: 8. This CDR3 reads CASSAGQGDGDEQYF. The CDR3 DNA is TGTGCCAGCAGTGCAGGACAGGGGGATGGCGACGAGCAGTACTTC.

V and J are TRBV7-2 and TRBJ2-1; possibly TRBD2 for D (5 bases). Germline CDR1 reads SGHTA; CDR2 reads FQGNSA. With 3 bases removed from V and 8 bases from J, the gap between germline ends came to 17 bases. This CDR3 contains 15 residues. The CDR3 DNA follows: TGTGCCAGCAGCTTGACCGGGATTCGCTCCGATGAGCAGTTCTTC. It encodes CASSLTGIRSDEQFF.

This rearrangement joins TRBV27 to TRBJ1-2; D call uncertain. This CDR3 is built from 13 residues. Trimming took off 5 bases at V and 2 bases at J, with 9 bases between the two ends. CDR1 is MNHEY, CDR2 SMNVEV, per germline (reference sequence). The CDR3 region is CASSPRSNYGYTF. CDR3 nucleotides: TGTGCCAGCAGTCCCCGATCGAACTATGGCTACACCTTC.